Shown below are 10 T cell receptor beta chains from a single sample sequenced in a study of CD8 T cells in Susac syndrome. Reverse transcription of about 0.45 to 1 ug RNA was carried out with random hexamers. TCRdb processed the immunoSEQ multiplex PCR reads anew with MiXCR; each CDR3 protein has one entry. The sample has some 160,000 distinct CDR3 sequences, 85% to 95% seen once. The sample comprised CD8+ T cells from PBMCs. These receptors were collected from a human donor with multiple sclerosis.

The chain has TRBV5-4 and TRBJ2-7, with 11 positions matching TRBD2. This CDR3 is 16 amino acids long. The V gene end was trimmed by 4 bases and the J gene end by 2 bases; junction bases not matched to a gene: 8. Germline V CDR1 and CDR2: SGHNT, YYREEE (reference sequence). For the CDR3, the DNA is TGTGCCAGCAGCCCGACTAGCGGGACGTGGGCCTACGAGCAGTACTTC. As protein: CASSPTSGTWAYEQYF.

The CDR3 region is CASSPGSLNEQFF. CDR3 bases: TGTGCCAGCAGCCCGGGGTCCCTCAATGAGCAGTTCTTC. The rearrangement joins TRBV7-3 to TRBJ2-1; D possibly corresponds to TRBD2 (5 bases). The CDR3 spans 13 residues. Per the germline V gene, CDR1 is SGHTA and CDR2 is FQGTGA. Trimming removed 5 bases at V and 6 bases at J, with 11 bases between.

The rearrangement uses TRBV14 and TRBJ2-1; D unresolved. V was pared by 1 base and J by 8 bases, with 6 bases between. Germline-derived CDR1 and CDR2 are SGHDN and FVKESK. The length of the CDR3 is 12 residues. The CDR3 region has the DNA TGTGCCAGCAGCCAAGTTACGTATGAGCAGTTCTTC. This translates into CASSQVTYEQFF.

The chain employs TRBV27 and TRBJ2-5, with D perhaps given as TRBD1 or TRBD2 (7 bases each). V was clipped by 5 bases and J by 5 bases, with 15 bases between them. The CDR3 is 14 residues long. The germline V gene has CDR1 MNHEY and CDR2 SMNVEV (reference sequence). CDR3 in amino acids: CASSTTGDYETQYF. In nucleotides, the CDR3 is TGTGCCAGCAGTACAACAGGGGACTACGAGACCCAGTACTTC.

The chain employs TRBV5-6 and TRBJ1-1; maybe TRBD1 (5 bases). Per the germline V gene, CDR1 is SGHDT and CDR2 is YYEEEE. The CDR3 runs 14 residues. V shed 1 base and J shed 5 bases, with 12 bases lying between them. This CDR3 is CASSLSSGLTEAFF. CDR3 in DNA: TGTGCCAGCAGCTTGAGTTCAGGGCTGACTGAAGCTTTCTTT.

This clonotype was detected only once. This CDR3 reads CAVSYNEQFF. Written as DNA, the CDR3 is TGTGCGGTGTCCTACAATGAGCAGTTCTTC. The J gene is TRBJ2-1, the V gene TRBV2; no clear D gene. This CDR3 has 10 amino acids. Germline CDR1 and CDR2: SNHLY and FYNNEI.

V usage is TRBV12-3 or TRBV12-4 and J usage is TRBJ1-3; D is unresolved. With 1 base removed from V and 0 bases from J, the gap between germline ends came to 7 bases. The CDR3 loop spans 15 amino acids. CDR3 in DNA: TGTGCCAGCAGTTTAGTTCTGGGCTCTGGAAACACCATATATTTT. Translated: CASSLVLGSGNTIYF.

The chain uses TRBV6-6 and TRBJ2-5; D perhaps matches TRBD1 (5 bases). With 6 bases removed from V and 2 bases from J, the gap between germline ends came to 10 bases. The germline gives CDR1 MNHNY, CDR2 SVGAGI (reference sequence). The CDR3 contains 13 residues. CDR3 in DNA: TGTGCCAGCAGCCTAGGGGTACAAGAGACCCAGTACTTC. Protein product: CASSLGVQETQYF.

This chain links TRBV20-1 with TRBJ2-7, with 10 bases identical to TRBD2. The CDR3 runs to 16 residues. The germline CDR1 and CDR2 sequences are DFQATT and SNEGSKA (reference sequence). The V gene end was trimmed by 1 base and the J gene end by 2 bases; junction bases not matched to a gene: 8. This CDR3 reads CSARGRTSGAPYEQYF. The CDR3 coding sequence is TGCAGTGCTAGAGGCCGGACTAGCGGAGCCCCCTACGAGCAGTACTTC.

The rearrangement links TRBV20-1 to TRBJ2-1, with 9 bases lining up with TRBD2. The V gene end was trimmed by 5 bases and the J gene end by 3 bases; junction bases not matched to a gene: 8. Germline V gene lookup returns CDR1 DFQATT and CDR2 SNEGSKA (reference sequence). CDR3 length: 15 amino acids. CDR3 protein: CSAPRVAGDYNEQFF. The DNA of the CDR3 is TGCAGTGCTCCCCGCGTAGCGGGGGACTACAATGAGCAGTTCTTC.